Presented here are 23 T cell receptor beta chains from one specimen sequenced in a study of CXCR3-negative and CXCR3-positive naive CD8 T cells. Study-wide findings and caveats: CXCR3-expressing naive cells carried TRB CDR3s more hydrophobic than those of CXCR3-negative naive cells.

The libraries of TRB cDNA were prepared using 5' RACE with UMI labels. TCRdb reworked the 5' RACE reads into one entry per CDR3 protein, no DNA. The sample's table shows under 75,000 distinct CDR3 sequences. These receptors are not linked to any known antigen. The sequencing sample was made of naive CXCR3+ CD8+ T cells from blood. Specified subset: CD45RO-CCR7+CD27+CD95- naive CD8+ T cells expressing CXCR3 (TNR3+). The receptor source for this set is a human donor in good health. Some clones in this sample may be carry-over from other donors' samples.

The genes are TRBV10-1 and TRBJ1-1; as DNA is missing, the TRBD1 call by TCRdb cannot be tested. CDR1 is WNHNN and CDR2 is SYGVQD in the germline V gene (reference sequence). The CDR3 totals 17 residues. The CDR3 protein is CASSAGTGGFMNTEAFF.

The rearrangement links TRBV7-3 to TRBJ2-7; the D call from TCRdb, TRBD1, cannot be confirmed without DNA. This CDR3 region has 12 residues. CDR1 is SGHTA and CDR2 is FQGTGA in the germline V gene. CDR3 loop: CASSPNGGEQYF. The full variable domain, completed using reference TRBV7-3 and TRBJ2-7, is GAGVSQTPSNKVTEKGKYVELRCDPISGHTALYWYRQSLGQGPEFLIYFQGTGAADDSGLPNDRFFAVRPEGSVSTLKIQRTERGDSAVYLCASSPNGGEQYFGPGTRLTVT.

The CDR3 region is CASGTPLETQYF. The chain is built from TRBV12-3 or TRBV12-4 and TRBJ2-5. The CDR3 has 12 residues.

The V gene is TRBV10-3, the J gene TRBJ2-2. Germline-derived CDR1 and CDR2 are ENHRY and SYGVKD. This CDR3 is 12 amino acids long. This CDR3 reads CAGQDNTGELFF.

The chain joins TRBV5-1 to TRBJ2-3; the TCRdb D gene call, TRBD1, has no DNA to confirm it. The V gene's germline CDR1 is SGHRS and CDR2 YFSETQ. The CDR3 loop spans 14 amino acids. The CDR3 protein is CASSLEGATDTEYF.

V usage is TRBV4-3 and J usage is TRBJ1-1; TCRdb's assignment of TRBD1 cannot be checked, as there is no DNA. Germline assignment: CDR1 LGHNA and CDR2 YSLEER. This CDR3 contains 14 residues. CDR3 loop: CASSAGALNTEAFF.

The V and J genes are TRBV12-3 or TRBV12-4 and TRBJ2-7; TCRdb's D call of TRBD1 is untestable without DNA. This CDR3 region has 13 residues. The CDR3 is CASSFPDSYEQYF.

The chain uses TRBV20-1 and TRBJ2-1; TCRdb calls TRBD2, which cannot be checked without DNA. This CDR3 spans 15 amino acids. Per the germline V gene, CDR1 is DFQATT and CDR2 is SNEGSKA (reference sequence). Here the CDR3 reads CSARDEREGLNEQFF.

CDR3 protein: CSARDRGKKNEKLFF. The genes are TRBV20-1 and TRBJ1-4; TCRdb's D call of TRBD1 is untestable without DNA. CDR3 size: 15 residues. Germline lookup yields CDR1 DFQATT and CDR2 SNEGSKA (reference sequence).

V usage is TRBV11-2 and J usage is TRBJ2-5; TCRdb proposes TRBD1, but this gene call is untestable without DNA. Looked up from germline, CDR1 is SGHAT and CDR2 is FQNNGV. This CDR3 contains 13 residues. The CDR3 loop reads CASSSGQEETQYF. Supplemented by reference TRBV11-2 and TRBJ2-5, the full variable domain reads EAGVAQSPRYKIIEKRQSVAFWCNPISGHATLYWYQQILGQGPKLLIQFQNNGVVDDSQLPKDRFSAERLKGVDSTLKIQPAKLEDSAVYLCASSSGQEETQYFGPGTRLLVL.

The chain has TRBV20-1 and TRBJ2-2; TCRdb indicates TRBD2, and absent DNA this call remains unverified. Per the germline V gene, CDR1 is DFQATT and CDR2 is SNEGSKA (reference sequence). This CDR3 has 11 amino acids. The CDR3 spells CSALVPGELFF.

The chain carries TRBV12-3 or TRBV12-4 and TRBJ2-7. The CDR3 sequence is 14 residues long. The CDR3 is CASSLFESSYEQYF.

The chain uses TRBV29-1 and TRBJ1-4; as DNA is missing, the TRBD1 call by TCRdb cannot be tested. This CDR3 has 15 residues. CDR1 SQVTM and CDR2 ANQGSEA come from the germline V gene. CDR3 region: CSVLKTGSTNEKLFF.

J is TRBJ1-1 and V is TRBV27; the TRBD1 assignment by TCRdb is unverifiable without DNA. The CDR3 consists of 14 residues. Germline assignment: CDR1 MNHEY and CDR2 SMNVEV (reference sequence). CDR3 sequence reads: CASRSLTGSTEAFF.

The rearrangement joins TRBV29-1 to TRBJ2-7; no DNA is available, so the TRBD1 call from TCRdb remains unchecked. Germline assignment: CDR1 SQVTM and CDR2 ANQGSEA. The CDR3 loop spans 13 amino acids. CDR3 loop: CSVARGQSYEQYF.

The V gene is TRBV7-9, the J gene TRBJ2-3. Per the germline V gene, CDR1 is SEHNR and CDR2 is FQNEAQ (reference sequence). The CDR3 is 15 residues long. CDR3 protein: CASSPDSASTDTQYF.

The chain recombines TRBV20-1 with TRBJ2-2. The CDR3 contains 15 residues. CDR1 and CDR2 (germline): DFQATT, SNEGSKA (reference sequence). Here the CDR3 reads CSARERRLNTGELFF.

V gene TRBV29-1 combines with J gene TRBJ2-5; TCRdb proposes TRBD1, but this gene call is untestable without DNA. CDR3 length: 15 residues. CDR1 is SQVTM, CDR2 ANQGSEA, per germline. CDR3 loop: CSVEGDSLSRETQYF.

V gene TRBV12-3 or TRBV12-4 combines with J gene TRBJ2-7; the D call of TRBD2 rests on TCRdb alone, since no DNA is present to check it. The CDR3 length is 18 residues. The CDR3 loop is CASSWDPLTSGVSYEQYF.

The chain combines TRBV19 with TRBJ2-3; the D call from TCRdb, TRBD2, cannot be confirmed without DNA. The CDR3 has 15 residues. CDR1 and CDR2 from the germline V gene are LNHDA and SQIVND (reference sequence). The chain's CDR3 is CASKQADSYTDTQYF.

The rearrangement uses TRBV29-1 and TRBJ1-2; the TCRdb D gene call, TRBD1, has no DNA to confirm it. This CDR3 has 11 residues. Germline CDR1 reads SQVTM; CDR2 reads ANQGSEA. The CDR3 sequence: CSTKRQDGYTF. The complete variable domain, with remaining parts taken from reference TRBV29-1 and TRBJ1-2, reads SAVISQKPSRDICQRGTSLTIQCQVDSQVTMMFWYRQQPGQSLTLIATANQGSEATYESGFVIDKFPISRPNLTFSTLTVSNMSPEDSSIYLCSTKRQDGYTFGSGTRLTVV.

The gene calls are TRBV20-1 and TRBJ2-4; TCRdb calls TRBD1, which cannot be checked without DNA. This CDR3 has 16 residues. The germline CDR1 and CDR2 sequences are DFQATT and SNEGSKA (reference sequence). The CDR3 region is CSAVPNRGENKNIQYF.

The chain combines TRBV4-2 with TRBJ1-5. Looked up from germline, CDR1 is LGHNA and CDR2 is YNFKEQ. The CDR3 sequence is 14 residues long. CDR3 protein: CASSQDPSNQPQHF.